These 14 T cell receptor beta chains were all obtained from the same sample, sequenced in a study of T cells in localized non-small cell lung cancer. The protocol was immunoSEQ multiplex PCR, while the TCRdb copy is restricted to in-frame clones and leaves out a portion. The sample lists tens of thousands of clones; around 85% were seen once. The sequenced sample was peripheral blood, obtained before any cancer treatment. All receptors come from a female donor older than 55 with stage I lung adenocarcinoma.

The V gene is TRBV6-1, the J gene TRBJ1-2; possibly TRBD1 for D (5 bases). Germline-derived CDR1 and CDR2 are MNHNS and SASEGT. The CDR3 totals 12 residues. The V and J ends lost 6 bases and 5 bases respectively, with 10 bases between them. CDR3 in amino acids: CASSLQEYGYTF. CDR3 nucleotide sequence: TGTGCCAGCAGCTTACAGGAATATGGCTACACCTTC.

CDR3 DNA: TGTGCCAGCGAGGGAACGTCGGAGACCCAGTACTTC. This gives the protein CASEGTSETQYF. This chain joins TRBV19 and TRBJ2-5; D may be TRBD2 (5 bases). V shed 9 bases and J shed 5 bases, with 13 bases lying between them. The CDR3 has 12 residues. CDR1 is LNHDA and CDR2 is SQIVND in the germline V gene (reference sequence).

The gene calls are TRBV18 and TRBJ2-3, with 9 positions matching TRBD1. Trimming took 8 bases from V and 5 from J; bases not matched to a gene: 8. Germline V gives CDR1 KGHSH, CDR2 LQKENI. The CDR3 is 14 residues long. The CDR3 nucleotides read TGTGCCAGCGGGCCGGGACAGGGAGGAGATACGCAGTATTTT. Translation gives CASGPGQGGDTQYF.

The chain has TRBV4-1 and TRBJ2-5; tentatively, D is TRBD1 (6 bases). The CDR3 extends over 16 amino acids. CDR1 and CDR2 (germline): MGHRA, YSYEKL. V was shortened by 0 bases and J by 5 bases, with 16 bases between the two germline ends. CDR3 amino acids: CASSQEYRVGKETQYF. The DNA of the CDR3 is TGCGCCAGCAGCCAAGAATACAGGGTAGGGAAGGAGACCCAGTACTTC.

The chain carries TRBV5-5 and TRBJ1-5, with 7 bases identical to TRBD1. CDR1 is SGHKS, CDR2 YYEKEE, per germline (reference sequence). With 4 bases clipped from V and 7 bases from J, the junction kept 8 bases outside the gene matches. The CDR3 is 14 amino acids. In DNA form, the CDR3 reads TGTGCCAGCAGCCCCGACAGGGCTCGCCAGCCCCAGCATTTT. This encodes CASSPDRARQPQHF. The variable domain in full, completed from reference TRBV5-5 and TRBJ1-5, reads DAGVTQSPTHLIKTRGQQVTLRCSPISGHKSVSWYQQVLGQGPQFIFQYYEKEERGRGNFPDRFSARQFPNYSSELNVNALLLGDSALYLCASSPDRARQPQHFGDGTRLSIL.

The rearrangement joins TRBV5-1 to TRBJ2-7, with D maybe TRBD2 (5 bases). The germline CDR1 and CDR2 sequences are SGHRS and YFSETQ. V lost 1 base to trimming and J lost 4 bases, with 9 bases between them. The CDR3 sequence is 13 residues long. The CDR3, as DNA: TGCGCCAGCAGCTTGTATGGGGAGTACGAGCAGTACTTC. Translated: CASSLYGEYEQYF.

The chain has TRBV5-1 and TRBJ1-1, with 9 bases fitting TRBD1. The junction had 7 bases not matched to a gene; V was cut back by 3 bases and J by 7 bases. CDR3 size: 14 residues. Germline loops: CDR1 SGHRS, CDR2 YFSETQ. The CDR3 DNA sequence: TGCGCCAGCAGCTGGACCGGGACAGGGAATGAAGCTTTCTTT. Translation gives CASSWTGTGNEAFF. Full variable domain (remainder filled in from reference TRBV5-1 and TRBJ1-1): KAGVTQTPRYLIKTRGQQVTLSCSPISGHRSVSWYQQTPGQGLQFLFEYFSETQRNKGNFPGRFSGRQFSNSRSEMNVSTLELGDSALYLCASSWTGTGNEAFFGQGTRLTVV.

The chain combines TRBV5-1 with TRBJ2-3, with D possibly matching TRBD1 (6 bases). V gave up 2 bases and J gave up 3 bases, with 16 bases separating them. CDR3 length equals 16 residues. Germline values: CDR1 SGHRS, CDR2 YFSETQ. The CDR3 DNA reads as TGCGCCAGCAGCTTAGCCCAGGGGATTTTGACAGATACGCAGTATTTT. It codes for CASSLAQGILTDTQYF. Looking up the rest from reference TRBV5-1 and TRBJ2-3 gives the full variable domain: KAGVTQTPRYLIKTRGQQVTLSCSPISGHRSVSWYQQTPGQGLQFLFEYFSETQRNKGNFPGRFSGRQFSNSRSEMNVSTLELGDSALYLCASSLAQGILTDTQYFGPGTRLTVL.

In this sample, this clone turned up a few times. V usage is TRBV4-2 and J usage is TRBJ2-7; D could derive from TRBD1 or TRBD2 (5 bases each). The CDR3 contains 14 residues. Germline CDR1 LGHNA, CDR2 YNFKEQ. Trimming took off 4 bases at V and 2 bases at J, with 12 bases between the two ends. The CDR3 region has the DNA TGTGCCAGCAGCCCCTTGGGGGAAACCTACGAGCAGTACTTC. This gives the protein CASSPLGETYEQYF.

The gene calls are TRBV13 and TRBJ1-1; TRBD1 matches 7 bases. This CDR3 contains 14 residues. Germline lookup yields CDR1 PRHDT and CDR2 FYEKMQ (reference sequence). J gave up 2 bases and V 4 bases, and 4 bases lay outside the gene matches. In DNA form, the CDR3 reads TGTGCCAGCAGCTACAACAGGGGCAACACTGAAGCTTTCTTT. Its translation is CASSYNRGNTEAFF.

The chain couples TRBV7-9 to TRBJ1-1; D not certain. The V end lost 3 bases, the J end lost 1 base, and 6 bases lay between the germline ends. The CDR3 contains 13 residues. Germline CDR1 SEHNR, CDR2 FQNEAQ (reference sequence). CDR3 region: CASSFNGNTEAFF. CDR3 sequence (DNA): TGTGCCAGCAGCTTCAACGGGAACACTGAAGCTTTCTTT.

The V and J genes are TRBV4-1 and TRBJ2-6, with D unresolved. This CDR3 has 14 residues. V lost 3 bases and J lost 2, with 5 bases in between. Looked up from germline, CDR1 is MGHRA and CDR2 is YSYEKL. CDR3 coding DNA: TGCGCCAGCAGCCATGATGCTGGGGCCAACGTCCTGACTTTC. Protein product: CASSHDAGANVLTF.

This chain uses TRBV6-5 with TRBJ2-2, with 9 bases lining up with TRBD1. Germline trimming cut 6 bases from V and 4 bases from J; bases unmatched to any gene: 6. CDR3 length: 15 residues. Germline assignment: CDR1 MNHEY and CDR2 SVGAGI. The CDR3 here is CASRIGQGFTGELFF. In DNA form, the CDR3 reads TGTGCCAGCAGGATCGGACAGGGGTTCACCGGGGAGCTGTTTTTT.

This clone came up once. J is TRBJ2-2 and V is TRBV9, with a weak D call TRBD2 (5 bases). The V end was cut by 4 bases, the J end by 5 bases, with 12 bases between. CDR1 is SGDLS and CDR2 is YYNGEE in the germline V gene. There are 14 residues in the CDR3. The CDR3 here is CASSYLAETGELFF. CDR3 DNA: TGTGCCAGCAGCTACCTAGCTGAAACCGGGGAGCTGTTTTTT. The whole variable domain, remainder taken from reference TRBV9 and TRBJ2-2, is DSGVTQTPKHLITATGQRVTLRCSPRSGDLSVYWYQQSLDQGLQFLIQYYNGEERAKGNILERFSAQQFPDLHSELNLSSLELGDSALYFCASSYLAETGELFFGEGSRLTVL.